A single sample is the source of the 28 T cell receptor beta chains below, sequenced in a study of T cells after yellow fever vaccination. TCRdb called the 5' RACE reads again in MiXCR, with one record for every CDR3 protein. Of some 350,000 distinct CDR3 sequences listed, about 9.5% were seen once; the top ten hold approximately 19%. Sequencing was performed on PBMCs, taken on the day of the first yellow fever vaccination. All receptors derive from a man aged 18 to 35 who received the YFV17D yellow fever vaccine.

This clonotype was found a few times. The V and J genes are TRBV10-3 and TRBJ2-1, with 12 bases fitting TRBD2. The CDR3 is made up of 16 amino acids. Per germline, CDR1 ENHRY and CDR2 SYGVKD. The V and J ends lost 5 bases and 8 bases, in that order; junction bases with no gene match: 10. CDR3 in DNA: TGTGCCATCAGTAACGGTCCTAGCGGGGGGGTTTATGAGCAGTTCTTC. It is translated as CAISNGPSGGVYEQFF.

CDR3 DNA sequence: TGTGCCAGCAGTTCCGACAGGTACCCCTACGAGCAGTACGTC. As protein: CASSSDRYPYEQYV. This chain links TRBV12-3 or TRBV12-4 with TRBJ2-7, with D maybe TRBD1 (6 bases). The length of the CDR3 is 14 residues. V lost 4 bases to trimming and J lost 2 bases, with 12 bases between them.

This chain connects TRBV27 to TRBJ1-4; D uncertain. Germline V gene data show CDR1 as MNHEY and CDR2 as SMNVEV (reference sequence). The CDR3 covers 15 residues. The V end was cut by 7 bases, the J end by 4 bases, with 16 bases between. CDR3 residues: CASTSAASFNEKLFF. The DNA of the CDR3 is TGTGCCAGCACTTCCGCGGCGTCCTTTAATGAAAAACTGTTTTTT.

The rearrangement links TRBV6-5 to TRBJ1-6, with D tentatively TRBD1 (6 bases). The CDR3 sequence is 15 residues long. Germline CDR1 MNHEY, CDR2 SVGAGI. The germline V and J ends were trimmed by 0 bases and 9 bases, with 12 bases remaining between them. Here the CDR3 reads CASSYSRGAFSPLHF. CDR3 DNA: TGTGCCAGCAGTTACTCACGGGGGGCGTTTTCACCCCTCCACTTT.

This clonotype was seen a handful of times. The V and J genes are TRBV2 and TRBJ2-2; 9 nucleotides agree with TRBD2. Germline V gives CDR1 SNHLY, CDR2 FYNNEI. V trimming: 3 bases; J trimming: 6 bases; junction bases outside the gene matches: 5. The CDR3 extends over 15 amino acids. CDR3 sequence reads: CASSEAGGTPGELFF. The CDR3 region has the DNA TGTGCCAGCAGTGAGGCGGGGGGGACCCCCGGGGAGCTGTTTTTT. The variable domain in full, completed from reference TRBV2 and TRBJ2-2, reads EPEVTQTPSHQVTQMGQEVILRCVPISNHLYFYWYRQILGQKVEFLVSFYNNEISEKSEIFDDQFSVERPDGSNFTLKIRSTKLEDSAMYFCASSEAGGTPGELFFGEGSRLTVL.

This chain links TRBV28 with TRBJ2-7; TRBD2 might be the D (5 bases). There are 13 residues in the CDR3. Germline assignment: CDR1 MDHEN and CDR2 SYDVKM. The CDR3 reads CTSSERGINEQYV. The CDR3 DNA follows: TGTACCAGCAGTGAGCGAGGGATCAACGAGCAGTACGTC.

A few counts support this clonotype. V and J are TRBV10-3 and TRBJ2-7; 11 bases align to TRBD1. V shed 2 bases and J 4 bases; nucleotides not matched to a gene: 4. Germline V gives CDR1 ENHRY, CDR2 SYGVKD. This CDR3 spans 15 amino acids. The CDR3 loop is CAISERGQGAYEQYF. CDR3 DNA: TGTGCCATCAGTGAGCGCGGACAGGGGGCTTACGAGCAGTACTTC.

This clonotype was found a few times. The rearrangement links TRBV18 to TRBJ2-2, with TRBD2 as a possible D gene (5 bases). The V gene's germline CDR1 is KGHSH and CDR2 LQKENI. The CDR3 spans 16 residues. Deletions cut 4 bases from V and 1 base from J, with 13 bases between. The CDR3 loop is CASSRRGGQNTGELFF. The CDR3 DNA sequence: TGTGCCAGCTCACGTCGGGGTGGGCAGAACACCGGGGAGCTGTTTTTT.

The chain recombines TRBV27 with TRBJ2-5; D gene uncertain. The length of the CDR3 is 15 residues. Per germline, CDR1 MNHEY and CDR2 SMNVEV (reference sequence). V was clipped by 2 bases and J by 2 bases, with 12 bases between them. CDR3 amino acids: CASSLLLGLQETQYF. CDR3 nucleotide sequence: TGTGCCAGCAGTTTACTTCTTGGGTTACAAGAGACCCAGTACTTC.

The V call is TRBV20-1, the J call TRBJ1-5; 8 nucleotides align to TRBD1. CDR1 and CDR2 from the germline V gene are DFQATT and SNEGSKA (reference sequence). Losses at the gene ends were 3 bases for V and 1 base for J; bases not matched to a gene: 8. The CDR3 is 16 amino acids. The CDR3 here is CSASEKYRGSNQPQHF. In DNA form, the CDR3 reads TGCAGTGCTAGTGAAAAGTACAGGGGGAGCAATCAGCCCCAGCATTTT.

This clonotype showed up just a few times. This rearrangement joins TRBV12-3 or TRBV12-4 to TRBJ2-1; D is possibly TRBD1 or TRBD2 (5 bases each). This CDR3 is built from 13 residues. Trimming took off 5 bases at V and 3 bases at J, with 8 bases between the two ends. This CDR3 is CASSGDGYNEQFF. In DNA form, the CDR3 reads TGTGCCAGCAGTGGGGACGGCTACAATGAGCAGTTCTTC.

This clonotype was seen repeatedly, ten times or more. The chain employs TRBV5-6 and TRBJ2-7; 8 bases match TRBD2. Germline V CDR1 and CDR2: SGHDT, YYEEEE. The CDR3 extends over 19 amino acids. With V trimmed by 0 bases and J by 0 bases, 14 bases remained unmatched. DNA of the CDR3: TGTGCCAGCAGCTTGGCCAGTTCCAGCGGGGGTTACAGCTCCTACGAGCAGTACGTC. This codes for CASSLASSSGGYSSYEQYV.

This chain uses TRBV12-5 with TRBJ1-1; possible D gene TRBD1, 5 bases. There are 16 residues in the CDR3. CDR1 and CDR2 from the germline V gene are LGHNT and FRNRAP. The ends were cut back, 0 bases at V and 1 base at J, with 12 bases in the middle. The CDR3 DNA sequence: TGTGCTAGTGGTTTGGTTTTAGGGGACGGGAACACTGAAGCTTTCTTT. Translating gives CASGLVLGDGNTEAFF.

This clonotype was counted at least ten times. The chain carries TRBV24-1 and TRBJ2-1; 7 bases are a match to TRBD1. In germline, CDR1 is KGHDR, CDR2 SFDVKD. J gave up 3 bases and V 4 bases, and 11 bases lay outside the gene matches. The CDR3 loop spans 17 amino acids. The CDR3 sequence: CATSDRQGTRDYNEQFF. CDR3 in DNA: TGTGCCACCAGTGACCGACAGGGAACTCGTGACTACAATGAGCAGTTCTTC.

This clonotype was counted between two and nine times. The V call is TRBV7-9, the J call TRBJ2-5; D is perhaps TRBD2 (6 bases). V was trimmed by 7 bases and J by 5 bases, leaving 17 bases between them. This CDR3 spans 14 amino acids. From germline, CDR1 is SEHNR and CDR2 FQNEAQ (reference sequence). This chain's CDR3 is CASTPGGDGETQYF. CDR3 DNA: TGTGCCAGCACCCCAGGCGGGGATGGGGAGACCCAGTACTTC.

This rearrangement joins TRBV6-1 to TRBJ1-6; D might be TRBD1 (5 bases). CDR3 length equals 15 residues. The V gene lost 8 bases and the J gene lost 8 bases, with 19 bases spanning the gap. The germline CDR1 and CDR2 sequences are MNHNS and SASEGT. CDR3 coding DNA: TGTGCCAGCGCTCAGGGCATGGGGTCGGATTCACCCCTCCACTTT. It translates to CASAQGMGSDSPLHF.

Only a few counts were recorded for this clonotype. The rearrangement joins TRBV7-9 to TRBJ1-1; D gene unclear. Germline assignment: CDR1 SEHNR and CDR2 FQNEAQ (reference sequence). The V and J ends lost 3 bases and 6 bases respectively, with 5 bases between them. There are 11 residues in the CDR3. CDR3 loop: CASSLQAEAFF. The CDR3 coding sequence is TGTGCCAGCAGCTTGCAGGCTGAAGCTTTCTTT.

This chain uses TRBV5-1 with TRBJ1-1; 7 bases match TRBD1. Germline V gene sequence: CDR1 SGHRS, CDR2 YFSETQ. CDR3 length: 16 residues. Losses at the gene ends were 0 bases for V and 4 bases for J; bases not matched to a gene: 9. This CDR3 reads CASSLGTGHRTTEAFF. CDR3 sequence (DNA): TGCGCCAGCAGCTTGGGGACAGGACATAGGACCACTGAAGCTTTCTTT.

With regard to this clonotype: One end of the junction varies from germline; a read error may be responsible. The chain joins TRBV6-2 or TRBV6-3 to TRBJ2-5; D is unresolved. The CDR3 contains 16 residues. Germline V gene lookup returns CDR1 MNHEY and CDR2 SVGEGT. CDR3 sequence (DNA): TGTTCCAGCAGCCACTACGCCCCTACCGTACAAGAGACCCAGTACTTC. Translated, it gives CSSSHYAPTVQETQYF.

The gene calls are TRBV11-2 and TRBJ2-7; D is ambiguous. The CDR3 spans 14 residues. Germline V gives CDR1 SGHAT, CDR2 FQNNGV. V shed 5 bases and J shed 5 bases, with 16 bases lying between them. CDR3 residues: CASSHNRGSNEQYF. The CDR3 DNA reads TGTGCCAGCAGCCACAACAGAGGTTCGAACGAGCAGTACTTC.

The CDR3 spells CASSISGESNQPQHF. The CDR3, as DNA: TGTGCCAGTAGTATCTCAGGGGAGTCAAATCAGCCCCAGCATTTT. The chain recombines TRBV19 with TRBJ1-5, with D maybe TRBD1 (6 bases). V was clipped by 3 bases and J by 4 bases, with 13 bases between them. Germline-derived CDR1 and CDR2 are LNHDA and SQIVND (reference sequence). CDR3 length: 15 residues.

This clonotype showed up many times. The chain links TRBV5-1 to TRBJ2-5; 8 bases are shared with TRBD1. Germline CDR1 SGHRS, CDR2 YFSETQ. Germline trimming cut 3 bases from V and 1 base from J; bases unmatched to any gene: 2. CDR3 length: 14 residues. CDR3 sequence reads: CASSSTGVQETQYF. The CDR3 DNA follows: TGCGCCAGCAGCTCGACAGGGGTCCAAGAGACCCAGTACTTC.

The rearrangement joins TRBV5-1 to TRBJ2-5; D gene uncertain. Trimming removed 0 bases from V and 2 bases from J, with 8 bases in between. The germline gives CDR1 SGHRS, CDR2 YFSETQ. The CDR3 is 14 residues long. CDR3: CASSLGVRQETQYF. CDR3 DNA sequence: TGCGCCAGCAGCTTGGGAGTCCGTCAAGAGACCCAGTACTTC.

This rearrangement joins TRBV7-2 to TRBJ1-5; tentative D call: TRBD1 (5 bases). The CDR3 runs 15 residues. Trimming took off 6 bases at V and 0 bases at J, with 12 bases between the two ends. The V gene's germline CDR1 is SGHTA and CDR2 FQGNSA. The CDR3 reads CASSSRGVSNQPQHF. In DNA form, the CDR3 reads TGTGCCAGCAGTTCCAGAGGGGTTAGCAATCAGCCCCAGCATTTT. The entire variable domain, with the rest obtained from reference TRBV7-2 and TRBJ1-5, is as follows: GAGVSQSPSNKVTEKGKDVELRCDPISGHTALYWYRQSLGQGLEFLIYFQGNSAPDKSGLPSDRFSAERTGGSVSTLTIQRTQQEDSAVYLCASSSRGVSNQPQHFGDGTRLSIL.

The V call is TRBV20-1, the J call TRBJ2-7; 7 nucleotides match TRBD2. J was trimmed by 1 base and V by 6 bases; bases with no gene match: 9. This CDR3 contains 14 residues. Germline V gene lookup returns CDR1 DFQATT and CDR2 SNEGSKA (reference sequence). CDR3 nucleotides: TGCAGTGCCTCCGGGGGGTACACTTCCTACGAGCAGTACGTC. Residues: CSASGGYTSYEQYV.

This clonotype has ten or more counts. The chain links TRBV24-1 to TRBJ2-3; D uncertain. The CDR3 length is 15 residues. V was trimmed by 3 bases and J by 1 base, leaving 10 bases between them. Germline values: CDR1 KGHDR, CDR2 SFDVKD. CDR3: CATSDAKAGTDTQYF. The CDR3 DNA sequence: TGTGCCACCAGTGATGCCAAGGCTGGCACAGATACGCAGTATTTT.

This clonotype was counted only a few times. The V gene is TRBV18, the J gene TRBJ2-3; 9 positions match TRBD1. The CDR3 consists of 15 residues. Germline V CDR1 and CDR2: KGHSH, LQKENI. J lost 1 base, V lost 6 bases, and 5 bases had no gene match. The CDR3 spells CASSDRDRGTDTQYF. The CDR3 DNA reads as TGTGCCAGCTCCGACCGGGACAGGGGCACAGATACGCAGTATTTT.

At least ten counts were recorded for this clonotype. The chain couples TRBV4-1 to TRBJ2-2, with a possible D match to TRBD2 (6 bases). Deletions cut 0 bases from V and 6 bases from J, with 14 bases between. The V gene's germline CDR1 is MGHRA and CDR2 YSYEKL. CDR3 length: 16 amino acids. CDR3 nucleotides: TGCGCCAGCAGCCAAGATATGGGAGGCGAGGCCGGGGAGCTGTTTTTT. Translated: CASSQDMGGEAGELFF.